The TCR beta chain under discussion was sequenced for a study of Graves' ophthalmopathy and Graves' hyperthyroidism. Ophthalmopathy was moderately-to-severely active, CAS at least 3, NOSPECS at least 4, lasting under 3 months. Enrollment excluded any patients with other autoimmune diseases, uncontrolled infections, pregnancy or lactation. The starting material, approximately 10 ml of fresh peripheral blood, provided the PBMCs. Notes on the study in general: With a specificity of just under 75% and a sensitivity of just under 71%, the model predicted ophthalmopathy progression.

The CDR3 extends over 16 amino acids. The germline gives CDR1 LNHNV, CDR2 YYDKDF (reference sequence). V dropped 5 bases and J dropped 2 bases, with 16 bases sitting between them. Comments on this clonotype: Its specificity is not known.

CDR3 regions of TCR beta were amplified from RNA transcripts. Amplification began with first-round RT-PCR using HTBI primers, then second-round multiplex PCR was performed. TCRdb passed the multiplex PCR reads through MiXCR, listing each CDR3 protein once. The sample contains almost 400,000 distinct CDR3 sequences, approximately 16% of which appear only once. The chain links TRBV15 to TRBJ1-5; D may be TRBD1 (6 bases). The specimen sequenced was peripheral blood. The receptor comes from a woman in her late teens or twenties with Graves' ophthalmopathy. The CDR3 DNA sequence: TGTGCCACCAGCCCCCGGGGGGCAAGTGGCAATCAGCCCCAGCATTTT. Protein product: CATSPRGASGNQPQHF.